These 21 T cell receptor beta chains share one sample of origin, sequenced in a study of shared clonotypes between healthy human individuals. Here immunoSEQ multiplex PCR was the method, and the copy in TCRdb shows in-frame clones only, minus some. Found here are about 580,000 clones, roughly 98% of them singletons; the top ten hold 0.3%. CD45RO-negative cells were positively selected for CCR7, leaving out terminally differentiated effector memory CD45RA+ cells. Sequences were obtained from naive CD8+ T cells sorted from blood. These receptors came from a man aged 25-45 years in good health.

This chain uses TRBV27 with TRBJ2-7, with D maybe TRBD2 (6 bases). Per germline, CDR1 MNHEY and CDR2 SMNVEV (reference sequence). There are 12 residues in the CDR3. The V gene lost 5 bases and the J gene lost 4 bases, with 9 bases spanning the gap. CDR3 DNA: TGTGCCAGCAGTCCCGGACTATACGAGCAGTACTTC. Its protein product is CASSPGLYEQYF.

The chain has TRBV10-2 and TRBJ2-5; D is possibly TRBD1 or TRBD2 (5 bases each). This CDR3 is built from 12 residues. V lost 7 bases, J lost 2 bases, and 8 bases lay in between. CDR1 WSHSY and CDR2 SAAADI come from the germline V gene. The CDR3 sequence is CASTGPQETQYF. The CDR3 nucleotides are TGCGCCAGCACGGGACCACAAGAGACCCAGTACTTC.

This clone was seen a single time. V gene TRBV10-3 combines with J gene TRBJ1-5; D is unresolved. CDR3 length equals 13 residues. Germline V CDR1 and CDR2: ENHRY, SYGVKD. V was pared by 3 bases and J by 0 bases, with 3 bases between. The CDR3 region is CAISDLSNQPQHF. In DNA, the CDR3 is TGTGCCATCAGTGACCTTAGCAATCAGCCCCAGCATTTT.

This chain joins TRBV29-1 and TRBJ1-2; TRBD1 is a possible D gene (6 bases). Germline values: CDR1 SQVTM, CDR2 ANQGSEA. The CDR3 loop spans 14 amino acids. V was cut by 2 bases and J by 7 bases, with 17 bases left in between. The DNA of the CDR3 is TGCAGCGTTGAAAGTCAGGGGCTCTTCTTTGGCTACACCTTC. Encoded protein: CSVESQGLFFGYTF.

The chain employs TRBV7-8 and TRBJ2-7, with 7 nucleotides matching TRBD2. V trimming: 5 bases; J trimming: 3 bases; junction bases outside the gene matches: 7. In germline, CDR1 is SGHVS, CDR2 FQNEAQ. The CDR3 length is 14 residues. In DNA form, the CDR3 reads TGTGCCAGCAGCGCGGTTGCGGGAGACTACGAGCAGTACTTC. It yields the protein CASSAVAGDYEQYF.

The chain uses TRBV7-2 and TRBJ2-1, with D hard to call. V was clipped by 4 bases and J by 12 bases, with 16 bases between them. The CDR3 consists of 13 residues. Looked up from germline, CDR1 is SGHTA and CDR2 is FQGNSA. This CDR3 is CASSSTLVLGQFF. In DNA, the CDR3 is TGTGCCAGCAGCTCCACTCTGGTGCTAGGGCAGTTCTTC.

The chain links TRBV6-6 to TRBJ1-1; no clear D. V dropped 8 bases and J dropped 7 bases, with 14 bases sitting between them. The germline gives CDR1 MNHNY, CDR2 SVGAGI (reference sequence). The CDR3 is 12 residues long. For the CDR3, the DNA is TGTGCCAGCCGAACTAGCACTGATGAAGCTTTCTTT. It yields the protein CASRTSTDEAFF.

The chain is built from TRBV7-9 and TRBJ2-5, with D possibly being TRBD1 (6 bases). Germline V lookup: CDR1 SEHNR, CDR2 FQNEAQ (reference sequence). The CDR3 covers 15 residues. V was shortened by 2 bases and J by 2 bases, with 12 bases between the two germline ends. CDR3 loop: CASSLRGQIQETQYF. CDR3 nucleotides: TGTGCCAGCAGCTTACGAGGACAGATACAAGAGACCCAGTACTTC.

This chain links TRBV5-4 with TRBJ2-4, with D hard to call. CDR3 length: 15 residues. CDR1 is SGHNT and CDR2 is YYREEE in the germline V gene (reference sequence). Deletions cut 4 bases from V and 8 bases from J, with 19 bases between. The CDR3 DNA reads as TGTGCCAGCAGCCGTAGTTACGTGGCCGACGACATTCAGTACTTC. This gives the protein CASSRSYVADDIQYF.

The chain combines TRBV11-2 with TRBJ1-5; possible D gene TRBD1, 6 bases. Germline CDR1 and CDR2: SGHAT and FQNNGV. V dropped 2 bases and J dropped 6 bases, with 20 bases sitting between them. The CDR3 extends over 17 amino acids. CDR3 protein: CASSLRRWGGQVQPQHF. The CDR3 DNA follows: TGTGCCAGCAGCTTACGCCGCTGGGGGGGGCAGGTTCAGCCCCAGCATTTT.

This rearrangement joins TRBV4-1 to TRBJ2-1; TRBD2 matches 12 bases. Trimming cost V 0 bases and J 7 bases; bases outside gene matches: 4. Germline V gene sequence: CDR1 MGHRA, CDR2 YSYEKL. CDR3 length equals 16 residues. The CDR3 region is CASSQDGLAGLNEQFF. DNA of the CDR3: TGCGCCAGCAGCCAAGACGGACTAGCGGGATTAAATGAGCAGTTCTTC.

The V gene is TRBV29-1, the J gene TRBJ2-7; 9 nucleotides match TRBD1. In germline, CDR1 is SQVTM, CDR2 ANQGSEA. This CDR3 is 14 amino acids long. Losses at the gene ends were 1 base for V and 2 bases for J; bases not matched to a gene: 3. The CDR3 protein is CSVEGGQGTYEQYF. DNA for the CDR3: TGCAGCGTTGAAGGGGGACAGGGCACCTACGAGCAGTACTTC.

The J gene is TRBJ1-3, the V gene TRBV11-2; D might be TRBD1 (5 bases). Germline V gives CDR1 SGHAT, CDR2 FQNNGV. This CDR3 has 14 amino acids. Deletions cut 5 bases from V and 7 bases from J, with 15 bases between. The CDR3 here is CASSEDGGENTIYF. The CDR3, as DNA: TGTGCCAGCAGCGAAGACGGGGGGGAGAACACCATATATTTT.

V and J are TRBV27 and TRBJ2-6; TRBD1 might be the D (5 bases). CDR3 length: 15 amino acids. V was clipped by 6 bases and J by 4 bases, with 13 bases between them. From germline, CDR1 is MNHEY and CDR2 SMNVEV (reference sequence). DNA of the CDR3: TGTGCCAGCAGCCACCAGGGTTTCGGGGCCAACGTCCTGACTTTC. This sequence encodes CASSHQGFGANVLTF.

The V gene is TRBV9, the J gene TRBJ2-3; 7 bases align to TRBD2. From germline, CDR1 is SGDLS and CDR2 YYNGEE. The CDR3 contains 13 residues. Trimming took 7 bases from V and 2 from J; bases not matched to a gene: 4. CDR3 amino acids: CASEGTTTDTQYF. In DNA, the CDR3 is TGTGCCAGCGAGGGGACTACCACAGATACGCAGTATTTT. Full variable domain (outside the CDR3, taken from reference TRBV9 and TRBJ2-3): DSGVTQTPKHLITATGQRVTLRCSPRSGDLSVYWYQQSLDQGLQFLIQYYNGEERAKGNILERFSAQQFPDLHSELNLSSLELGDSALYFCASEGTTTDTQYFGPGTRLTVL.

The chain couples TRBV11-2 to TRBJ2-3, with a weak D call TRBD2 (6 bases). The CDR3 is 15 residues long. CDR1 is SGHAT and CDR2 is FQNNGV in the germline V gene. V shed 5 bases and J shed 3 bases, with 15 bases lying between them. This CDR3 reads CASSITYGRTDTQYF. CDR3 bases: TGTGCCAGCAGCATCACTTACGGGAGAACAGATACGCAGTATTTT.

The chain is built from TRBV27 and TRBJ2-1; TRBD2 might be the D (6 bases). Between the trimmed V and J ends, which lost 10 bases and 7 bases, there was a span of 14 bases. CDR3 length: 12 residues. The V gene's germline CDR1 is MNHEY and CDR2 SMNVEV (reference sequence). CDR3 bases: TGTGCCACCTCGGGACTTGATAATGAGCAGTTCTTC. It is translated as CATSGLDNEQFF.

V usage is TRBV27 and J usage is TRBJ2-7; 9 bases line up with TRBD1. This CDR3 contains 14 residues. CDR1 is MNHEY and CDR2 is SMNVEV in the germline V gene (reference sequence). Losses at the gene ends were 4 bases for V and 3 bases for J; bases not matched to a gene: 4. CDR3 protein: CASSSGTGYYEQYF. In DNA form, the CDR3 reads TGTGCCAGCAGTTCCGGGACAGGGTACTACGAGCAGTACTTC.

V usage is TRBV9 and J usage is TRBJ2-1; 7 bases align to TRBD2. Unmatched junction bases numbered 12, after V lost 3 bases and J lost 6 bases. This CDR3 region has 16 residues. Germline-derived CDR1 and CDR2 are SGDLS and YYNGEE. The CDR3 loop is CASSASGRESPNEQFF. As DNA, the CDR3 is TGTGCCAGCAGCGCCTCGGGGCGGGAGTCCCCCAATGAGCAGTTCTTC.

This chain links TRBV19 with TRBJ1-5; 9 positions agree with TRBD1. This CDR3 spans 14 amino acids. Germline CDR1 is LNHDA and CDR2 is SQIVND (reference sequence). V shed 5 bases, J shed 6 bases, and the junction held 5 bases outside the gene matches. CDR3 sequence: CASSPQGAGQPQHF. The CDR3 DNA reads TGTGCCAGTAGTCCACAGGGGGCGGGTCAGCCCCAGCATTTT.

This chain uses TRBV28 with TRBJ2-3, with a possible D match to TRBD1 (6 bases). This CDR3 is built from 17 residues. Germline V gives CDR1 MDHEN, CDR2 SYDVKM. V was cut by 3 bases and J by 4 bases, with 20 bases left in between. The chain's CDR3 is CASSLLRTDTTPDTQYF. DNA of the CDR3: TGTGCCAGCAGTTTGTTGCGGACAGACACCACTCCAGATACGCAGTATTTT.